Described below is a single TCR beta chain sequence and its context. Its antigen has not been determined. No base quality values were provided; no much bigger clone lies one nucleotide off. The cohort comprised under 700 healthy bone marrow donors. At the time of sampling, all cohort members were nominally healthy, though unrecorded immune exposures were likely present. The donor was CMV seropositive and belonged to the group of 270 or so seropositive cohort members. Each donor provided a peripheral blood sample, and peripheral blood mononuclear cells were used for TCR beta sequencing. Genomic DNA was extracted from the blood cell samples with the Qiagen DNeasy Blood Extraction Kit. This record comes from a study of cytomegalovirus exposure and HLA in healthy donors (dated by TCRdb to about 2017). As for the study more broadly: According to an earlier analysis of 550 to 750 of the donors, about 179 million T cells yielded over 100 million unique TCR beta sequences and about 300 Gb of sequence data. An early release that covered several hundred HLA-typed donors contained 300 to 350 gigabases of sequencing data and 75 million to 100 million unique TCR sequences. Of the roughly 400 genotyped donors, approximately 83% fell in the genetic ancestry cluster associated with self-reported Caucasian donors. The aim of the study was to test whether cataloging public T cell receptors could identify signatures of past pathogen exposure. The study profiled the T cell repertoires of under 850 subjects by immunosequencing and related them to cytomegalovirus serostatus. Along with the 666-subject first cohort, a separate validation cohort of approximately 110 different subjects was used. The study combined high-throughput TCR immunosequencing, statistical association of individual TCRs with disease status, and machine learning to predict cytomegalovirus infection status. A later analysis re-analyzed previously published TCR beta repertoires from roughly 690 donors and added high-resolution HLA genotyping to study TCR occurrence patterns. Rather than using new phenotypic data, the later analysis identified candidate immune exposures from TCR beta sequences and from how often those sequences occurred across donors. An earlier analysis of 450 to 750 of the donors used high-throughput TCR beta sequencing to judge whether each TCR beta V gene segment behaved as functional or pseudogenic. Donor age, sex, ethnicity and CMV serostatus were compiled alongside the repertoire data. A later genetic analysis used genome-wide SNP genotypes for about 60% of the roughly 700 donors, treating that subset as a discovery cohort. All discovery cohort repertoires had been generated using a single sequencing platform. HLA typing covered class I and class II loci at four-digit resolution. The number of typed donors differed by locus: about 629-630 for A, B, C, DRB1 and DQB1; approximately 520 for DQA1; 606 for DPA1; and approximately 450 for DPB1. A handful of DR-DQ haplotypes were treated as single units for association and clustering because of strong linkage in the cohort. Among about 360 genotyped donors of the cohort, an average of about 240,000 unique TCR beta nucleotide sequences were sequenced per donor, around 20% of them non-productive.

What the authors observed across the whole study: The 87-base-pair reads could not distinguish some IMGT-functional V segments, including TRBV6-2 and TRBV6-3, so those segments were excluded. A total of roughly 160 TCR beta chains were listed by the study as associated with cytomegalovirus. When HLA alleles, especially DR and DQ, strongly co-occurred, TCR associations were difficult to assign to individual alleles. In an earlier analysis of 500 to 650 of the donors, most TCR beta V segments appeared in productive rearrangements about 90% or about 30% of the time, broadly matching IMGT annotations. This cohort had only TCR beta chains sequenced, and the lack of alpha or paired-chain data limited which features could be detected. In vitro tests confirmed that three of the cytomegalovirus-associated TCR beta chains recognize cytomegalovirus antigens. A later genetic analysis reported fewer N-insertions in productive TCRs among donors in an Asian-associated ancestry cluster than the roughly 620-donor mean. The only immune exposure information available for the cohort was CMV serostatus. Because some donors lacked HLA typing at each locus, the association tests relied only on the typed subset. Correlated functional status among segregating V segments might be attributable to linkage disequilibrium, but an unknown experimental factor could not be ruled out. A later analysis reported that several top co-occurrence clusters appeared linked to parvovirus B19, influenza, CMV and Epstein-Barr virus. The sequencing pipeline was judged likely to have produced a cluster of highly shared sequence variants as a technical artifact. In a later analysis, most CMV-associated TCR beta chains were found to appear HLA-restricted, with HLA associations seemingly driven largely by CMV exposure. A further reported finding was that TCR beta sequences accurately predicted the HLA-A and HLA-B alleles for most subjects in the first cohort. A later analysis associated about 17,000 TCR beta sequences with specific HLA alleles at a false discovery rate of 0.05. Across donors, most TCR sequences were observed very rarely, whereas some public TCRs were present in many individuals. It was suggested by the authors that the approach could potentially be generalized to other disease states and immunological phenotypes. In a later analysis, HLA-associated TCR beta chains were found to be more clonally expanded and to have lower generation probabilities than equally common non-associated chains. In a later genetic analysis, a missense DCLRE1C variant was associated with V-gene and J-gene trimming of TCR beta chains, and the association was replicated in an independent cohort. In a later analysis, the rate of TCR association differed among HLA loci, with DRB1 alleles having the most associated TCRs and HLA-C alleles having the fewest. Presence/absence analyses assumed roughly uniform sequencing depth across donors, an assumption that may not hold. The earlier analysis of 587 of the donors excluded over 15 rarely observed V segments, including chromosome 9 orphons, because counts were too low. The classifier was reported to diagnose cytomegalovirus status with high specificity and sensitivity in both the original cohort and the validation cohort.

From the cysteine through the phenylalanine, the CDR3 covers 17 amino acids. Kept here is only the CDR3 DNA, which spans 51 bases and is read in frame from base 1. The germline V gene specifies MGHDK as CDR1 and SYGVNS as CDR2. V and J are truncated by 7 bases and 4 bases respectively, leaving an intervening sequence of 25 bases. To prepare the library, the immunoSEQ multiplex PCR assay was applied. The multiplex PCR relied on a mix of 60 forward primers for TCR Vbeta segments and 13 reverse primers for TCR Jbeta segments. A multiplex PCR assay on genomic DNA amplified the CDR3 region of rearranged TCR beta genes. The Illumina HiSeq System was used to sequence the amplified TCR beta libraries as 87-base-pair reads. The authors' analysis ran thus. Across the 670 or so repertoires, a later analysis counted some 81 million unique TCR beta chains, 8.5 million to 12 million of which were shared by at least two donors. Raw reads were error-corrected and collapsed into unique sequences with a nearest-neighbor algorithm that merged closely related sequences to remove PCR and sequencing errors. CDR3 sequences were aligned to IMGT reference sequences to assign V, D and J gene segments. For a sequence to be retained, a match of at least six nucleotides was required to both a V gene segment and a J gene segment. Rearrangements were classified as productive when the CDR3 lacked stop codons and remained in frame with V and J, and all other rearrangements were classified as non-productive. CDR3 was defined by IMGT convention, running from the second conserved V-encoded cysteine to the conserved J-encoded phenylalanine. The earlier analysis of about 590 of the donors excluded sequences that lacked an unambiguous match to a single V gene segment. An earlier analysis of some 500 of the donors classified V segments as functional when productive rearrangements were above 56.7% and as segregating when the standard deviation between donors was above 5%. To diagnose cytomegalovirus status from the catalog of TCR beta chain sequences, a statistical classification framework was built. V and J gene assignment, in a later analysis, came from comparing TCR nucleotide sequences with IMGT/GENE-DB human TR gene sequences. In a later analysis, CDR3 sequences and most-parsimonious VDJ recombination scenarios were assigned using the TCRdist pipeline. In a later analysis, each TCR beta chain was defined by its CDR3 amino acid sequence together with its V-gene family, and reads lacking a unique V-gene family were excluded. A later analysis removed 550 to 650 highly shared, low-generation-probability nucleotide sequences to deal with suspected cross-contamination and a sequencing artifact. A later analysis calculated a clonal expansion index for each public chain from normalized within-repertoire ranks of inferred template counts. A later analysis computed generation probabilities with a VDJ recombination model fitted to out-of-frame rearrangements, and checked the results against IGoR. In a later analysis, TCR-TCR, TCR-HLA and TCR-CMV co-occurrence was scored with hypergeometric tests, and a repertoire-size bias correction was applied to TCR pairs. To estimate false discovery rates, a later analysis permuted the HLA or CMV assignments 20 times. In a later analysis, co-occurring TCRs were grouped using DBSCAN, with TCRdist sequence similarity added in when clustering inside HLA-allele-positive subsets. For co-occurrence clustering, repertoires with fewer than 30,000 or more than 120,000 public chains were excluded, along with roughly 5 repertoires with anomalous nucleotide sharing. TCRdb limited this immuneACCESS table to in-frame rearrangements with V and J called. A share of clones is missing; checked studies link under half to unresolved V genes, and the rest is unexplained. V, J and clone size derive from that table, while D and trimming were established from the DNA sequence. This sample lists around 210,000 clones; around 79% were detected once. Of the sample, approximately 0.36% is held by the ten largest clones.

This receptor chain uses TRBV25-1 and TRBJ2-5, with TRBD2 as a weak D call on 5 bases. Material for sequencing was PBMCs. This receptor was identified in a male donor in good health and CMV-seropositive. The DNA sequence follows: TGTGCCAGCATGGGGAAGTTGGAGAGGAGGTCTACAGAGACCCAGTACTTC. It specifies CASMGKLERRSTETQYF.